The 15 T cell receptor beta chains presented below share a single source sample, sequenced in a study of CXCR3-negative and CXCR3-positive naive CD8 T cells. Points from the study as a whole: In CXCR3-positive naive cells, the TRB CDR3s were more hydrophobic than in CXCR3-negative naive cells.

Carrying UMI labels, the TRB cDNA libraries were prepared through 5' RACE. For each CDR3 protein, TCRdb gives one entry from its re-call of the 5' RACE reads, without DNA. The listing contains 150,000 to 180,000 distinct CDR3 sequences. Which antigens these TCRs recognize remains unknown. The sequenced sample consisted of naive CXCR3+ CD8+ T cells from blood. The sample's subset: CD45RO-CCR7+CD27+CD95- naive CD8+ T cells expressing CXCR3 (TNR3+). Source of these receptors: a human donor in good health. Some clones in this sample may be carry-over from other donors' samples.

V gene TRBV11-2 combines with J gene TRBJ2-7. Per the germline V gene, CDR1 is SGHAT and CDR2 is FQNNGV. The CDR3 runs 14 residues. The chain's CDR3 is CASSLGLTAYEQYF.

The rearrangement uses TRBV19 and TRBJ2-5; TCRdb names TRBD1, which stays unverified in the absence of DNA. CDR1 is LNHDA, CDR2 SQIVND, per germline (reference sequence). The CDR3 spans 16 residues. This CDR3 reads CASSPFSSGDAETQYF. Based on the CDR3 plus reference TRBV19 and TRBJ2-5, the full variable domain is DGGITQSPKYLFRKEGQNVTLSCEQNLNHDAMYWYRQDPGQGLRLIYYSQIVNDFQKGDIAEGYSVSREKKESFPLTVTSAQKNPTAFYLCASSPFSSGDAETQYFGPGTRLLVL.

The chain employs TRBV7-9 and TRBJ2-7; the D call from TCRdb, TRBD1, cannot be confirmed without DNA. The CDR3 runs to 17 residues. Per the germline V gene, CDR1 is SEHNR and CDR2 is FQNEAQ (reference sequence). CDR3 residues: CASSLAAFGDRLYEQYF.

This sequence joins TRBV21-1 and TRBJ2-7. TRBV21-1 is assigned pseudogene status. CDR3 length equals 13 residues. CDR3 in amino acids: CASSKNGSYEQYF.

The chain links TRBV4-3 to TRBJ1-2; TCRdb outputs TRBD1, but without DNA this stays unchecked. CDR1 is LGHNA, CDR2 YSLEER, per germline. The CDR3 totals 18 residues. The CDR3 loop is CASSQDQRTGGAHYGYTF.

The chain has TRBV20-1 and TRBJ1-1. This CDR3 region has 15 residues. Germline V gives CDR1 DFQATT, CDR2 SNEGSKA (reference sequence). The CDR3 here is CSASVGTTSVAEAFF.

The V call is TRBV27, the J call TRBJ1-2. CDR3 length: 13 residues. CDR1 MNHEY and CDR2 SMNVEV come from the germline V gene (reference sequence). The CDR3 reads CASRLGANYGYTF.

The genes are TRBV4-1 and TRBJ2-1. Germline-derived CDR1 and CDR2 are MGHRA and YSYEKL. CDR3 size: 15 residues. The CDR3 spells CASSQALDSYNEQFF.

The CDR3 is CASSLWTQGYEQYF. The chain employs TRBV28 and TRBJ2-7. Germline CDR1 is MDHEN and CDR2 is SYDVKM. The CDR3 has 14 amino acids.

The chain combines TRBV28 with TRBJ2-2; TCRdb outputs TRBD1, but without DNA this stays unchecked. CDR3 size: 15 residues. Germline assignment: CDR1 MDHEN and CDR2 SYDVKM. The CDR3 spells CASSSGTPQTGELFF.

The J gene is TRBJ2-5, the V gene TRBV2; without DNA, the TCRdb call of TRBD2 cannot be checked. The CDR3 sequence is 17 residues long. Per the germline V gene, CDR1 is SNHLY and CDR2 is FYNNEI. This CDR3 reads CASRDSARGPFQETQYF. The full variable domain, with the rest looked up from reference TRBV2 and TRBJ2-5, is EPEVTQTPSHQVTQMGQEVILRCVPISNHLYFYWYRQILGQKVEFLVSFYNNEISEKSEIFDDQFSVERPDGSNFTLKIRSTKLEDSAMYFCASRDSARGPFQETQYFGPGTRLLVL.

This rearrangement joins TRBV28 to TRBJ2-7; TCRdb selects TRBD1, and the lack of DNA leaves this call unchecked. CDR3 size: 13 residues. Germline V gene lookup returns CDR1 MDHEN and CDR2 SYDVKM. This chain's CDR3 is CASSLTARGEQYF.

The CDR3 sequence: CASSQDRGGFYNEQFF. V gene TRBV4-3 combines with J gene TRBJ2-1; TCRdb indicates TRBD1, and absent DNA this call remains unverified. The CDR3 sequence is 16 residues long. The V gene's germline CDR1 is LGHNA and CDR2 YSLEER.

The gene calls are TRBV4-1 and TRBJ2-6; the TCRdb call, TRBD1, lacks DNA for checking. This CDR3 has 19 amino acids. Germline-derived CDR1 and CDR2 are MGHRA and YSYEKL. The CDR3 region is CASSQKQGAPTSGANVLTF.

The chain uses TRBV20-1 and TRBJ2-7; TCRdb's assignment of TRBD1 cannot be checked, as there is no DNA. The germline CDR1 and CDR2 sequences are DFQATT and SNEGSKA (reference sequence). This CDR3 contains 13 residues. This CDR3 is CSASTEDSYEQYF.